Sequencing of this T cell receptor beta chain was carried out in a study of regulatory T cells in long-lasting Graves disease. Assembly of TCR beta libraries relied on iRepertoire HTBI primers together with Arm-PCR of CDR3 regions. TCRdb passed the multiplex PCR reads through MiXCR, listing each CDR3 protein once. Seen here are more than 350,000 distinct CDR3 sequences, 20% to 25% observed once, and the top ten hold roughly an eighth. Germline CDR1 reads SGHAT; CDR2 reads FQNNGV. The V end lost 5 bases, the J end lost 1 base, and 6 bases lay between the germline ends. The CDR3 loop spans 13 amino acids. Time point indicated: persistent/refractory GD, antithyroid drugs over 5 years with positive TRAb. From PBMCs, RNA was extracted and then used to make the TCR library. In Xi'an, China, an endocrinology department was the source of patients. This clonotype was seen more than once but under ten times. Its matching antigen is unknown.

Study results and caveats: Relative to newly diagnosed Graves' patients, persistent ones had lower TCR diversity.

This TCR derives from a female donor with Graves disease. The chain recombines TRBV11-2 with TRBJ1-5; no clear D. Sequenced here: peripheral blood mononuclear cells (PBMCs), sampled when the disease was refractory, from a patient treated with antithyroid drugs. CDR3 region: CASSANSNQPQHF. CDR3 coding DNA: TGTGCCAGCAGCGCGAACAGCAATCAGCCCCAGCATTTT.